This T cell receptor (beta chain) was sequenced for a study of cytomegalovirus exposure and HLA in healthy donors. About the study: Within an early data release were 65 million to 90 million unique TCRs drawn from HLA-typed donors.

Healthy bone marrow donors formed the donor group. Points on this clone: What it binds is unknown.

The primer mix had 60 Vbeta and 13 Jbeta primers. Clones were sequenced by immunoSEQ multiplex PCR, and TCRdb holds only the in-frame ones, with some missing. The repertoire has approximately 170,000 clones, 68% of them found once; the top ten carry 1.4% to 1.5%. Study results and limitations: A link between a missense DCLRE1C variant and TCR beta V- and J-gene trimming emerged from a later analysis. What a later analysis showed was that several of the most significant clusters appeared linked to common viral pathogens.

This CDR3 has 16 residues. V dropped 2 bases and J dropped 0 bases, with 11 bases sitting between them. Per the germline V gene, CDR1 is KGHSH and CDR2 is LQKENI. The J gene is TRBJ2-1, the V gene TRBV18; a possible D gene is TRBD1 (6 bases). The sequenced sample was PBMCs. This TCR came from a man aged 50-59 years in good health and CMV-seronegative. CDR3 amino acids: CASSPRQVSSYNEQFF. DNA for the CDR3: TGTGCCAGCTCACCAAGACAGGTGAGCTCCTACAATGAGCAGTTCTTC. The full variable domain, with the rest looked up from reference TRBV18 and TRBJ2-1, is NAGVMQNPRHLVRRRGQEARLRCSPMKGHSHVYWYRQLPEEGLKFMVYLQKENIIDESGMPKERFSAEFPKEGPSILRIQQVVRGDSAAYFCASSPRQVSSYNEQFFGPGTRLTVL.